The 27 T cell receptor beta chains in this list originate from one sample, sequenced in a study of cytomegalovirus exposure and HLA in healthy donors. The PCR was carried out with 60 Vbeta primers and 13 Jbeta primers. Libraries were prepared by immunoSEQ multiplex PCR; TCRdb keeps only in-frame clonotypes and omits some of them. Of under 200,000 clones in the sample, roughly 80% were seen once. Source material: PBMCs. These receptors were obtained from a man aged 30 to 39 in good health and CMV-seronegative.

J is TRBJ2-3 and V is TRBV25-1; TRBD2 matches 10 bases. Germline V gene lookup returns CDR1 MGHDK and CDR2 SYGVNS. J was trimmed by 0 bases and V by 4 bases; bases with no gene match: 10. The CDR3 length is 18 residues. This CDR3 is CASSGLAGARGSTDTQYF. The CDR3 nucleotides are TGTGCCAGCAGTGGGCTAGCGGGGGCAAGGGGTAGCACAGATACGCAGTATTTT.

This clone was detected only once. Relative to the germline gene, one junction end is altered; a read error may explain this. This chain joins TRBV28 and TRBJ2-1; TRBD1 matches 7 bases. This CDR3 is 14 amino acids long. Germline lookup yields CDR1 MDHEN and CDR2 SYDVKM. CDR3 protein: CASSLSTGLAEEFF. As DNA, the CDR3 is TGTGCCAGCAGCCTCTCGACAGGGCTCGCTGAGGAGTTCTTC.

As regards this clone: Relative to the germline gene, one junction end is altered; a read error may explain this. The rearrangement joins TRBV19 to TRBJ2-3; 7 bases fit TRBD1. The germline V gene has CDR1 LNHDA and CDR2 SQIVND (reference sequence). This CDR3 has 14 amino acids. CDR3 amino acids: CASSMGQGVPLNFF. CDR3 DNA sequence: TGTGCCAGTAGTATGGGGCAGGGGGTCCCACTCAATTTTTTT.

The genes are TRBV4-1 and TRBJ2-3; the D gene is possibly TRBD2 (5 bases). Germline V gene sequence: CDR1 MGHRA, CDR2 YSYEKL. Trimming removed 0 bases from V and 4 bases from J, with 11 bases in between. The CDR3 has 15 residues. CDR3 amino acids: CASSQEGIASDTQYF. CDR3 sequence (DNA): TGCGCCAGCAGCCAAGAGGGGATAGCGTCAGATACGCAGTATTTT.

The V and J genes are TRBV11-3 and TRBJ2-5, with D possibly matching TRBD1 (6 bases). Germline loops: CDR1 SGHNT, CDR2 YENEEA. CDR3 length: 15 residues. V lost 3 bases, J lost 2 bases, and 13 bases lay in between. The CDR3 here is CASSLAGQPQETQYF. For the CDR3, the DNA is TGTGCCAGCAGCTTGGCTGGACAGCCTCAAGAGACCCAGTACTTC. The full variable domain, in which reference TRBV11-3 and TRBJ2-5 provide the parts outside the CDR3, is EAGVVQSPRYKIIEKKQPVAFWCNPISGHNTLYWYLQNLGQGPELLIRYENEEAVDDSQLPKDRFSAERLKGVDSTLKIQPAELGDSAVYLCASSLAGQPQETQYFGPGTRLLVL.

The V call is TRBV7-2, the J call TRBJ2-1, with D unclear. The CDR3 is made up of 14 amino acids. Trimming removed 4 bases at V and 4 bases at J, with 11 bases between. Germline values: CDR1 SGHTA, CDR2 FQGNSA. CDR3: CASSSSLDYNEQFF. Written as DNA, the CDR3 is TGTGCCAGCAGCTCTTCACTCGATTACAATGAGCAGTTCTTC.

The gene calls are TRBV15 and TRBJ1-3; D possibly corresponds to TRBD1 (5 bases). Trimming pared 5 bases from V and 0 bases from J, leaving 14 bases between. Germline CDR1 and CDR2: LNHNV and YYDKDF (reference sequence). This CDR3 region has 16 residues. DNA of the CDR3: TGTGCCACCAGCTTTGGGGGGTCCAGCTCTGGAAACACCATATATTTT. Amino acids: CATSFGGSSSGNTIYF.

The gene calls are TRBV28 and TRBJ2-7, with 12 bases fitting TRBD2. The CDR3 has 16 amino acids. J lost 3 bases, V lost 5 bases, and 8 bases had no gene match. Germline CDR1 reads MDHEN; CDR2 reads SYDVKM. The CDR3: CASSPTSGSYNYEQYF. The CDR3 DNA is TGTGCCAGCAGTCCGACTAGCGGGAGTTATAACTACGAGCAGTACTTC.

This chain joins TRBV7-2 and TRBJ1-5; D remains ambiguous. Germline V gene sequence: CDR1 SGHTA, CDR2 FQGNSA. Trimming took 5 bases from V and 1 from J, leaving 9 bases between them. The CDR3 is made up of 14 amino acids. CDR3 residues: CASSPTWSNQPQHF. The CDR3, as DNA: TGTGCCAGCAGCCCCACATGGAGCAATCAGCCCCAGCATTTT.

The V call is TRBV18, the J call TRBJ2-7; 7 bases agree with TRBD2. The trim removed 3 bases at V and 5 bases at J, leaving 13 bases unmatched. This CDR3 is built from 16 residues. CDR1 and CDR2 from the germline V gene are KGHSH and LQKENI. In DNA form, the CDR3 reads TGTGCCAGCTCACCGCGACAGTGGGGGGGGGATAACGAGCAGTACTTC. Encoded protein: CASSPRQWGGDNEQYF.

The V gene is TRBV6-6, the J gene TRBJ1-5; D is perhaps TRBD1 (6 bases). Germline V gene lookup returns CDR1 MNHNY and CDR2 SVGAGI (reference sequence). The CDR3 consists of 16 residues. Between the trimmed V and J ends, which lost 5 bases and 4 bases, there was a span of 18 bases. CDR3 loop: CASSRDKNERNQPQHF. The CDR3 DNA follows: TGTGCCAGCAGTAGGGACAAAAATGAAAGAAATCAGCCCCAGCATTTT.

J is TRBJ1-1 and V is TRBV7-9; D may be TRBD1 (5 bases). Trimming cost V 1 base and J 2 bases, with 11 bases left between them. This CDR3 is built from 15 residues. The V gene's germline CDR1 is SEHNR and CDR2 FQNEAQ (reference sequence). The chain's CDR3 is CASSLDQTGNTEAFF. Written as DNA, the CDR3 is TGTGCCAGCAGCTTAGACCAAACAGGAAACACTGAAGCTTTCTTT.

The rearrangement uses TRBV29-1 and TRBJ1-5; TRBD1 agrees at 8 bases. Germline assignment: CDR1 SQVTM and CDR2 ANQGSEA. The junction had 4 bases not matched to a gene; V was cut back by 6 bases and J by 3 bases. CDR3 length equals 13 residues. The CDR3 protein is CSVAGGTNQPQHF. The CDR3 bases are TGCAGCGTAGCAGGGGGCACCAATCAGCCCCAGCATTTT.

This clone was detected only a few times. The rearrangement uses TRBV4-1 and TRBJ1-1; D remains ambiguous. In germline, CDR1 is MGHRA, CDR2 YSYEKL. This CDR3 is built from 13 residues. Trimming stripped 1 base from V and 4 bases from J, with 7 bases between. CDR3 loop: CASSQARGTEAFF. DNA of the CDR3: TGCGCCAGCAGCCAAGCTCGGGGCACTGAAGCTTTCTTT.

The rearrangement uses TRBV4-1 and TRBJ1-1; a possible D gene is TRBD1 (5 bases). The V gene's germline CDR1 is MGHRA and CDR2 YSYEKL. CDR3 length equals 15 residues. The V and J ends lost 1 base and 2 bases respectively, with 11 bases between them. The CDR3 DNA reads TGCGCCAGCAGCCAAGGCACACAGGTAAACACTGAAGCTTTCTTT. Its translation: CASSQGTQVNTEAFF.

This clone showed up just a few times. This CDR3 is CASSEPGGTSTDTQYF. In DNA form, the CDR3 reads TGTGCCAGCAGTGAACCCGGGGGGACCAGCACAGATACGCAGTATTTT. The chain joins TRBV25-1 to TRBJ2-3; 7 nucleotides line up with TRBD2. The V and J ends lost 2 bases and 0 bases, in that order; junction bases with no gene match: 5. There are 16 residues in the CDR3. The germline CDR1 and CDR2 sequences are MGHDK and SYGVNS.

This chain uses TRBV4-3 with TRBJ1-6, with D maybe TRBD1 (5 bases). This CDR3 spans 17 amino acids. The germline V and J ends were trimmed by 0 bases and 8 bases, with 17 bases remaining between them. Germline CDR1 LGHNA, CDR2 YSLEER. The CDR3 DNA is TGCGCCAGCAGCCAAGATCGGGGGTCGAGTTTGGATTCACCCCTCCACTTT. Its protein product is CASSQDRGSSLDSPLHF.

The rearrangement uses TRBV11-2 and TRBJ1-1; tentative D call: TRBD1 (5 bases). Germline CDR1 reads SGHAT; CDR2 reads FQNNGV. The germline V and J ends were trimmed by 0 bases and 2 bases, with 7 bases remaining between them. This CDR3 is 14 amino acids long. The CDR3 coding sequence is TGTGCCAGCAGCTTAGAAGGGGCAAACACTGAAGCTTTCTTT. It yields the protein CASSLEGANTEAFF.

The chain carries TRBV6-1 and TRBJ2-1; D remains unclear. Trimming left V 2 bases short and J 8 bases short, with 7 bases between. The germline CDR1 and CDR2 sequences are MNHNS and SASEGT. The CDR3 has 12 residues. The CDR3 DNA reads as TGTGCCAGCAGTGAAATTAGAGATGAGCAGTTCTTC. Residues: CASSEIRDEQFF.

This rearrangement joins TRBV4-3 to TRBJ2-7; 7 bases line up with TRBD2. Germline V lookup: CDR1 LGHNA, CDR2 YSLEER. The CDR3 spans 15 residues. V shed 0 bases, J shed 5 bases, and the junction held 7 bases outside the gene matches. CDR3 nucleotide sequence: TGCGCCAGCAGCCAAGATCTTCGGGGAGGGGACGAGCAGTACTTC. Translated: CASSQDLRGGDEQYF.

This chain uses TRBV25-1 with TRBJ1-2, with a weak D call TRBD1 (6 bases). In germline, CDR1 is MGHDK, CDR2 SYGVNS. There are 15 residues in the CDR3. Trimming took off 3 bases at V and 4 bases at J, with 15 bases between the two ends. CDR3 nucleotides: TGTGCCAGCAGTGACCACAGACAGGAAGTCTATGGCTACACCTTC. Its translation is CASSDHRQEVYGYTF.

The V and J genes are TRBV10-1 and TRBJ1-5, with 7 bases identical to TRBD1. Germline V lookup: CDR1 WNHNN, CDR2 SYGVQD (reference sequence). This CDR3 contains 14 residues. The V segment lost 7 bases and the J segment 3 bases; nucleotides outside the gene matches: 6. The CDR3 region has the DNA TGCGCCAGCACAGACGACAGGGACAATCAGCCCCAGCATTTT. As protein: CASTDDRDNQPQHF.

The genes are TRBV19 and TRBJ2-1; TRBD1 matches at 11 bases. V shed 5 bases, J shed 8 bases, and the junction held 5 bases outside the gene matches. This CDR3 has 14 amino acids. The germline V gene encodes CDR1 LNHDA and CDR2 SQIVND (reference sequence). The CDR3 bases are TGTGCCAGTAGTTGGGACAGGGGGATCGATGAGCAGTTCTTC. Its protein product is CASSWDRGIDEQFF.

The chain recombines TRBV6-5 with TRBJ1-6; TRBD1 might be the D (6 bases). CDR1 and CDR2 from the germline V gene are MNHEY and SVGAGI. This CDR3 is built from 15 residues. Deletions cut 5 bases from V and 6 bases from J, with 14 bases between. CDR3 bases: TGTGCCAGCAGTAAACAGGGAGGGTTTAATTCACCCCTCCACTTT. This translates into CASSKQGGFNSPLHF.

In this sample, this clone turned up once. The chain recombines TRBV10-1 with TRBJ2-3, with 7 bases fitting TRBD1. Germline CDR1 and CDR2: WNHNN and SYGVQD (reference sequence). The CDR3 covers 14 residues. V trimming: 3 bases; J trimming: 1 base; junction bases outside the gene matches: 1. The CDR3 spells CASSEGQGTDTQYF. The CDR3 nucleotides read TGCGCCAGCAGTGAAGGACAGGGCACAGATACGCAGTATTTT.

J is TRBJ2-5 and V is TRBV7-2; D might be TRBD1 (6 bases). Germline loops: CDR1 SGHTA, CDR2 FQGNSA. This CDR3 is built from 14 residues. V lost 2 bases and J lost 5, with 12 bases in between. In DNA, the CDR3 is TGTGCCAGCAGCTTATATCACAGGGCGGAGACCCAGTACTTC. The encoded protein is CASSLYHRAETQYF.

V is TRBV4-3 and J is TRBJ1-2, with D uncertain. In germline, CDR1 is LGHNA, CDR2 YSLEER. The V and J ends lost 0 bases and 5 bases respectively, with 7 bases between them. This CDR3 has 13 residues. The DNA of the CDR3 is TGCGCCAGCAGCCAAGATTTACGGTATGGCTACACCTTC. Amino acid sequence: CASSQDLRYGYTF.